This T cell receptor beta chain was identified during a study of cytomegalovirus exposure and HLA in healthy donors. Findings and limits, study-wide: An analysis done earlier found most TCR beta V segments productive about 87% or about 30% of the time. Reportedly, a later analysis found an Asian-associated ancestry cluster had fewer N-insertions than the approximately 700-donor mean. What TCR beta sequences reportedly achieved was accurate prediction of HLA-A and HLA-B alleles in most subjects.

The CDR3 consists of 13 residues. V was clipped by 4 bases and J by 9 bases, with 13 bases between them. CDR1 and CDR2 from the germline V gene are SNHLY and FYNNEI. Primers: 60 Vbeta forward and 13 Jbeta reverse. The data were produced by immunoSEQ multiplex PCR, yet TCRdb's version contains in-frame clones alone and is incomplete. This table holds fewer than 150,000 clones, around 83% found once. With respect to this clone: The antigen remains undetermined.

The sequence was collected from a woman between 25 and 40 years old in good health and CMV-seropositive. The sequencing sample was made of PBMCs. The rearrangement uses TRBV2 and TRBJ2-1; tentatively, D is TRBD2 (6 bases). CDR3 region: CASSVTLEGEQFF. The CDR3 bases are TGTGCCAGCAGTGTTACCCTGGAGGGTGAGCAGTTCTTC.